This T cell receptor (beta chain) was identified during a study of blood T cell repertoires in COVID-19. At the level of the study: Acute and convalescent COVID-19 specimens originated in the United States, Italy and Spain. The analysed material was cDNA or gDNA that came from T cells, B-cell-depleted T cells, or PBMCs.

In its sample, this clone was seen a few times. The CDR3 extends over 14 amino acids. The germline CDR1 and CDR2 sequences are MNHNY and SVGAGI (reference sequence). V lost 5 bases and J lost 7; bases outside the gene matches: 7. Original data processing: Scientists estimated how many nucleated cells there were by amplifying reference gene primers. Libraries were prepared by immunoSEQ multiplex PCR; TCRdb keeps only in-frame clonotypes and omits some of them. That table supplies the V and J calls and clone size; D and trimming were determined from the DNA. The top ten clones hold roughly 4.2% of a sample with some 200,000 clones, approximately 90% of them seen once.

Input material: peripheral blood. The origin of this receptor is a man over 45 with acute or convalescent COVID-19. This chain connects TRBV6-6 to TRBJ1-1; 10 bases are shared with TRBD1. The DNA of the CDR3 is TGTGCCAGCAGTCCCCTCGGGACAGGGGTTGAAGCTTTCTTT. This codes for CASSPLGTGVEAFF.